A single sample is the source of the 27 T cell receptor beta chains below, sequenced in a study of blood T cell repertoires in COVID-19 (dated by TCRdb to the early 2020s). Preparation of the library involved the immunoSEQ multiplex PCR assay. TCRdb took this table from immuneACCESS and kept in-frame rearrangements with V and J called. Such tables lack part of the clones; where checked against another copy, unresolved V genes explain under half of the gap, and the rest is unexplained. Within this sample are approximately 410,000 clones, with roughly 89% of them counted one time only. The ten top clones hold more than 1.4% of the sample. What was sequenced was peripheral blood. The receptor set was obtained from a woman in her 30s with active or convalescent COVID-19.

V and J are TRBV5-1 and TRBJ2-7, with D possibly being TRBD1 (7 bases). The V end lost 6 bases, the J end lost 7 bases, and 20 bases lay between the germline ends. This CDR3 is 14 amino acids long. CDR1 and CDR2 from the germline V gene are SGHRS and YFSETQ. CDR3 amino acids: CASTETQGTGEQYF. CDR3 coding DNA: TGCGCCAGCACCGAAACACAGGGGACTGGGGAGCAGTACTTC.

The chain recombines TRBV10-3 with TRBJ1-3, with 7 bases lining up with TRBD1. Germline V gives CDR1 ENHRY, CDR2 SYGVKD. With V trimmed by 4 bases and J by 3 bases, 3 bases remained unmatched. CDR3 size: 14 residues. This CDR3 is CAISVQGDGNTIYF. The DNA for the CDR3 is TGTGCCATCAGTGTCCAGGGGGATGGAAACACCATATATTTT.

This chain joins TRBV5-6 and TRBJ2-1, with D possibly TRBD2 on 6 matching bases. Trimming took off 4 bases at V and 0 bases at J, with 11 bases between the two ends. Germline V gives CDR1 SGHDT, CDR2 YYEEEE. The CDR3 is 15 residues long. CDR3 region: CASSIGTDSYNEQFF. The CDR3 nucleotides are TGTGCCAGCAGCATCGGGACTGACTCCTACAATGAGCAGTTCTTC.

The V gene is TRBV15, the J gene TRBJ2-3; perhaps TRBD2 as D (5 bases). CDR1 LNHNV and CDR2 YYDKDF come from the germline V gene (reference sequence). V lost 3 bases and J 0 bases, leaving 19 bases between the germline ends. This CDR3 has 18 residues. CDR3 bases: TGTGCCACCAGCAGGCGAATTGGGGTAGCGTCTAGCACAGATACGCAGTATTTT. This translates into CATSRRIGVASSTDTQYF.

V and J are TRBV11-2 and TRBJ2-7; weak D call: TRBD1 (6 bases). CDR3 size: 12 residues. Germline CDR1 reads SGHAT; CDR2 reads FQNNGV. Trimming left V 1 base short and J 7 bases short, with 8 bases between. CDR3 DNA: TGTGCCAGCAGCTTAGCAGGGGTTGAGCAGTACTTC. Translated, it gives CASSLAGVEQYF.

This clone was recorded once. The chain recombines TRBV7-9 with TRBJ1-1; D gene unclear. Between the trimmed V and J ends, which lost 2 bases and 5 bases, there was a span of 9 bases. CDR3 size: 13 residues. CDR1 SEHNR and CDR2 FQNEAQ come from the germline V gene (reference sequence). The CDR3 reads CASSLTGPTEAFF. The CDR3 nucleotides read TGTGCCAGCAGCTTAACGGGTCCAACTGAAGCTTTCTTT.

The V gene is TRBV4-1, the J gene TRBJ2-2; D is unclear. V gave up 0 bases and J gave up 5 bases, with 7 bases separating them. The V gene's germline CDR1 is MGHRA and CDR2 YSYEKL. The CDR3 covers 14 residues. CDR3 in DNA: TGCGCCAGCAGCCAAGATTTTATGACCGGGGAGCTGTTTTTT. It is translated as CASSQDFMTGELFF.

The J gene is TRBJ2-3, the V gene TRBV5-1, with D possibly being TRBD1 (6 bases). The CDR3 consists of 16 residues. CDR1 and CDR2 from the germline V gene are SGHRS and YFSETQ. The germline V and J ends were trimmed by 4 bases and 3 bases, with 18 bases remaining between them. This CDR3 reads CASSVTSQGMTDTQYF. CDR3 nucleotide sequence: TGCGCCAGCAGCGTAACCTCACAGGGTATGACAGATACGCAGTATTTT.

This clone came up a few times. In nucleotides, the CDR3 is TGTGCCAGCAGTGAAGCGGGGTCTAGCGGGGTAACTTGGGAGACCCAGTACTTC. Translated: CASSEAGSSGVTWETQYF. This sequence joins TRBV6-1 and TRBJ2-5; TRBD2 matches 9 bases. Germline V CDR1 and CDR2: MNHNS, SASEGT. The V gene end was trimmed by 0 bases and the J gene end by 5 bases; junction bases not matched to a gene: 13. CDR3 size: 18 residues.

A few counts support this clone. At the DNA level, this CDR3 is encoded by other sequences in the same sample as well. This sequence joins TRBV9 and TRBJ2-7; TRBD2 is a possible D gene (6 bases). Trimming pared 0 bases from V and 4 bases from J, leaving 11 bases between. This CDR3 has 14 residues. The germline V gene encodes CDR1 SGDLS and CDR2 YYNGEE. The CDR3 sequence: CASSVGGLAYEQYF. CDR3 in DNA: TGTGCCAGCAGCGTAGGAGGTCTAGCGTACGAGCAGTACTTC.

The chain combines TRBV11-1 with TRBJ2-7; D may be TRBD2 (5 bases). Germline V gene data show CDR1 as SGHAT and CDR2 as FQDESV (reference sequence). V lost 5 bases and J lost 3, with 11 bases in between. The CDR3 runs 13 residues. The CDR3 here is CASSLSDYYEQYF. For the CDR3, the DNA is TGTGCCAGCAGCCTCTCAGACTACTACGAGCAGTACTTC.

The rearrangement joins TRBV6-5 to TRBJ2-2, with 9 bases aligning to TRBD2. This CDR3 contains 15 residues. V lost 7 bases, J lost 2 bases, and 5 bases stayed unmatched. The germline CDR1 and CDR2 sequences are MNHEY and SVGAGI. This chain's CDR3 is CASISGGINTGELFF. In DNA, the CDR3 is TGTGCCAGCATAAGCGGGGGGATCAACACCGGGGAGCTGTTTTTT.

This sequence joins TRBV29-1 and TRBJ1-2; perhaps TRBD1 as D (5 bases). V lost 8 bases and J 3 bases, leaving 10 bases between the germline ends. Germline V gene sequence: CDR1 SQVTM, CDR2 ANQGSEA. The CDR3 runs to 11 residues. This CDR3 is CSLGGDYGYTF. The CDR3 nucleotides are TGCAGCCTGGGGGGTGACTATGGCTACACCTTC.

The rearrangement uses TRBV5-4 and TRBJ2-5; 7 nucleotides match TRBD2. The V and J ends lost 1 base and 4 bases, in that order; junction bases with no gene match: 4. The CDR3 consists of 14 residues. Germline assignment: CDR1 SGHNT and CDR2 YYREEE (reference sequence). CDR3 sequence reads: CASSLREVSETQYF. The CDR3 DNA reads TGTGCCAGCAGCTTGCGGGAGGTGTCAGAGACCCAGTACTTC.

This clone was seen a single time. The chain employs TRBV19 and TRBJ1-2; D perhaps matches TRBD1 (6 bases). The CDR3 has 14 amino acids. Germline values: CDR1 LNHDA, CDR2 SQIVND (reference sequence). V lost 3 bases to trimming and J lost 4 bases, with 12 bases between them. CDR3 nucleotide sequence: TGTGCCAGTAGTATCAGACAGGAGTCCTATGGCTACACCTTC. This gives the protein CASSIRQESYGYTF.

The V gene is TRBV7-9, the J gene TRBJ2-7; D gene uncertain. CDR1 and CDR2 (germline): SEHNR, FQNEAQ (reference sequence). This CDR3 region has 15 residues. Trimming cost V 3 bases and J 0 bases, with 12 bases left between them. CDR3 nucleotides: TGTGCCAGCAGCTTGTCAGGCTCCACCTCCTACGAGCAGTACTTC. Translating it yields CASSLSGSTSYEQYF. Based on the CDR3 plus reference TRBV7-9 and TRBJ2-7, the full variable domain is DTGVSQNPRHKITKRGQNVTFRCDPISEHNRLYWYRQTLGQGPEFLTYFQNEAQLEKSRLLSDRFSAERPKGSFSTLEIQRTEQGDSAMYLCASSLSGSTSYEQYFGPGTRLTVT.

The chain joins TRBV20-1 to TRBJ2-4, with D maybe TRBD2 (6 bases). V was trimmed by 3 bases and J by 0 bases, leaving 12 bases between them. There are 15 residues in the CDR3. Looked up from germline, CDR1 is DFQATT and CDR2 is SNEGSKA (reference sequence). The CDR3 loop is CSASPMGLAKNIQYF. In DNA, the CDR3 is TGCAGTGCTAGTCCAATGGGACTAGCCAAAAACATTCAGTACTTC.

The chain has TRBV6-5 and TRBJ2-5, with D possibly TRBD1 on 5 matching bases. This CDR3 region has 15 residues. The V gene's germline CDR1 is MNHEY and CDR2 SVGAGI. The V gene lost 5 bases and the J gene lost 2 bases, with 15 bases spanning the gap. The CDR3 region is CASSPWRQPQETQYF. CDR3 DNA sequence: TGTGCCAGCAGTCCTTGGAGACAGCCACAAGAGACCCAGTACTTC.

The V call is TRBV5-1, the J call TRBJ2-7; perhaps TRBD2 as D (5 bases). V lost 0 bases and J lost 0, with 13 bases in between. CDR1 is SGHRS and CDR2 is YFSETQ in the germline V gene. The CDR3 has 16 amino acids. In nucleotides, the CDR3 is TGCGCCAGCAGCTTGGTCGGGGAGCCGAGCTCCTACGAGCAGTACTTC. This encodes CASSLVGEPSSYEQYF.

The V call is TRBV6-4, the J call TRBJ2-1; 13 bases align to TRBD2. The CDR3 runs 14 residues. V gave up 5 bases and J gave up 8 bases; unmatched junction bases: 3. The germline gives CDR1 MRHNA, CDR2 SNTAGT. DNA of the CDR3: TGTGCCAGCAGTAGGACTAGCGGGAGCGATGAGCAGTTCTTC. Residues: CASSRTSGSDEQFF.

The chain combines TRBV7-2 with TRBJ2-1; tentatively, D is TRBD1 (6 bases). Trimming cost V 3 bases and J 7 bases, with 19 bases left between them. Germline CDR1 and CDR2: SGHTA and FQGNSA. The CDR3 length is 16 residues. The CDR3: CASSLLWGLGVNEQFF. The DNA of the CDR3 is TGTGCCAGCAGCTTGTTGTGGGGGCTCGGGGTTAATGAGCAGTTCTTC. Based on the CDR3 plus reference TRBV7-2 and TRBJ2-1, the full variable domain is GAGVSQSPSNKVTEKGKDVELRCDPISGHTALYWYRQSLGQGLEFLIYFQGNSAPDKSGLPSDRFSAERTGGSVSTLTIQRTQQEDSAVYLCASSLLWGLGVNEQFFGPGTRLTVL.

This chain connects TRBV6-5 to TRBJ1-1, with D possibly being TRBD1 (6 bases). Trimming took off 6 bases at V and 8 bases at J, with 16 bases between the two ends. From germline, CDR1 is MNHEY and CDR2 SVGAGI. The CDR3 has 13 amino acids. The CDR3 here is CASSVDSGREAFF. The CDR3 DNA follows: TGTGCCAGCAGCGTGGACAGTGGAAGGGAAGCTTTCTTT.

This rearrangement joins TRBV3-1 (or the pseudogene TRBV3-2) to TRBJ2-7; possibly TRBD1 for D (5 bases). V was shortened by 4 bases and J by 0 bases, with 16 bases between the two germline ends. The CDR3 has 16 amino acids. Looked up from germline, CDR1 is LGHDT and CDR2 is YNNKEL (reference sequence). The CDR3: CASSPGAGPLSYEQYF. The CDR3 DNA follows: TGTGCCAGCAGCCCTGGGGCAGGCCCGCTCTCCTACGAGCAGTACTTC.

The V gene is TRBV19, the J gene TRBJ1-3; 8 nucleotides line up with TRBD1. Germline loops: CDR1 LNHDA, CDR2 SQIVND (reference sequence). The CDR3 length is 18 residues. Trimming removed 6 bases from V and 0 bases from J; junction bases left unmatched: 13. The CDR3 region is CASRDLMTGANSGNTIYF. The CDR3 coding sequence is TGTGCCAGTAGGGATCTAATGACAGGGGCCAACTCTGGAAACACCATATATTTT.

This chain links TRBV2 with TRBJ2-3; D is ambiguous. Germline V gene data show CDR1 as SNHLY and CDR2 as FYNNEI. This CDR3 contains 14 residues. V lost 6 bases, J lost 2 bases, and 12 bases lay in between. Here the CDR3 reads CASSYSRFTDTQYF. The CDR3, as DNA: TGTGCCAGCAGCTATTCCCGATTCACAGATACGCAGTATTTT. Combining the CDR3 with reference TRBV2 and TRBJ2-3 gives the whole variable domain EPEVTQTPSHQVTQMGQEVILRCVPISNHLYFYWYRQILGQKVEFLVSFYNNEISEKSEIFDDQFSVERPDGSNFTLKIRSTKLEDSAMYFCASSYSRFTDTQYFGPGTRLTVL.

The chain joins TRBV5-6 to TRBJ1-1; 7 bases fit TRBD1. Trimming at V came to 4 bases and at J to 0 bases, leaving 3 bases not matched to a gene. CDR3 length equals 14 residues. Germline values: CDR1 SGHDT, CDR2 YYEEEE. The CDR3 nucleotides read TGTGCCAGCAGCCGGGGACAGTTGAACACTGAAGCTTTCTTT. This encodes CASSRGQLNTEAFF.

The rearrangement links TRBV27 to TRBJ2-2, with D maybe TRBD1 (8 bases). V lost 3 bases, J lost 6 bases, and 17 bases lay in between. This CDR3 contains 16 residues. Germline CDR1 and CDR2: MNHEY and SMNVEV (reference sequence). The CDR3 sequence: CASSFHDRGGAGELFF. For the CDR3, the DNA is TGTGCCAGCAGTTTCCACGACAGGGGAGGGGCCGGGGAGCTGTTTTTT.